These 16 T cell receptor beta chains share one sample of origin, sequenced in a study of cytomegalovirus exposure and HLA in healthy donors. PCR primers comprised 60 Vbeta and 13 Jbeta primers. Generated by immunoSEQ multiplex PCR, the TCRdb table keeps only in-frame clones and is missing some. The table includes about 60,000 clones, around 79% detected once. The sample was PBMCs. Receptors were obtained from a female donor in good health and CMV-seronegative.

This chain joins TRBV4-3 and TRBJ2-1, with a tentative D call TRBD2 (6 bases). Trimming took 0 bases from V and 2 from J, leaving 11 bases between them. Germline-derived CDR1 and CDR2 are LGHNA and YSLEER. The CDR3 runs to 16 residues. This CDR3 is CASSQERRGTYNEQFF. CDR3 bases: TGCGCCAGCAGCCAAGAGAGACGGGGGACCTACAATGAGCAGTTCTTC.

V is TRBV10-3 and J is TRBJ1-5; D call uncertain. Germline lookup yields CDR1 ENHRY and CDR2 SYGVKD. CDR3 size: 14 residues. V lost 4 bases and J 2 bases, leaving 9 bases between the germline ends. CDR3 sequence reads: CAISANIGNQPQHF. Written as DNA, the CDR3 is TGTGCCATCAGTGCGAACATCGGCAATCAGCCCCAGCATTTT.

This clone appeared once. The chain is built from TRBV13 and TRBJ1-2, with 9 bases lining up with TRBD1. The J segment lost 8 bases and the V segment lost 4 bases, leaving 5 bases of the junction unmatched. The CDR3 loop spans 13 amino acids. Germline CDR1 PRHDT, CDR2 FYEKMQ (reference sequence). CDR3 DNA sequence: TGTGCCAGCAGCTCGGGAGGGACAGGGGGCTACACCTTC. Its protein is CASSSGGTGGYTF.

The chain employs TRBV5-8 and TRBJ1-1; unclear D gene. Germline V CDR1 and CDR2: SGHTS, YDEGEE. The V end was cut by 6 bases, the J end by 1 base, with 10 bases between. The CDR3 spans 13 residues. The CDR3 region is CASTPRGNTEAFF. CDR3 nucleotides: TGTGCCAGCACCCCCAGAGGGAACACTGAAGCTTTCTTT.

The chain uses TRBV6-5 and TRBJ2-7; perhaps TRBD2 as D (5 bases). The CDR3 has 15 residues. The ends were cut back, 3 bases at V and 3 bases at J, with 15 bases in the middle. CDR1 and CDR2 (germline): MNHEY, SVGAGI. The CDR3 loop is CASSYLDARGYEQYF. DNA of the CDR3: TGTGCCAGCAGTTATCTTGACGCACGGGGCTACGAGCAGTACTTC.

The CDR3 loop reads CSVELPRGSTDTQYF. The CDR3 region has the DNA TGCAGCGTTGAATTGCCGCGGGGCAGCACAGATACGCAGTATTTT. The chain has TRBV29-1 and TRBJ2-3; a weak D match, TRBD2 (6 bases). The CDR3 has 15 residues. Trimming took 2 bases from V and 0 from J, leaving 12 bases between them. Germline CDR1 is SQVTM and CDR2 is ANQGSEA.

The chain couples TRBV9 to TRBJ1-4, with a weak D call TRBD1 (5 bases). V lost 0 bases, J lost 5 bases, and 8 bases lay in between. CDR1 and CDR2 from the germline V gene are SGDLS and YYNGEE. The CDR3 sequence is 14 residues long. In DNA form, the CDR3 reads TGTGCCAGCAGCGTAGGGGGGGGGAATGAAAAACTGTTTTTT. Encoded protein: CASSVGGGNEKLFF.

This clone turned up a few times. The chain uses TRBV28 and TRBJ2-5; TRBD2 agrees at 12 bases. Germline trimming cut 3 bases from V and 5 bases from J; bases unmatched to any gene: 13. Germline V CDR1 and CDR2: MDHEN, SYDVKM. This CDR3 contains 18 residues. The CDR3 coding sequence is TGTGCCAGCAGTTTTCCTAGCGGGGGGGCATTAGTCATGGAGACCCAGTACTTC. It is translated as CASSFPSGGALVMETQYF.

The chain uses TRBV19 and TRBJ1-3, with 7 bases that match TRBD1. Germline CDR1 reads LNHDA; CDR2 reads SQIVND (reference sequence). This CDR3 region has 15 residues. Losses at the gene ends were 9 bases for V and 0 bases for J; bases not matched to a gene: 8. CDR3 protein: CASSGQVDSGNTIYF. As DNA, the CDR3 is TGTGCCAGCAGTGGACAGGTCGACTCTGGAAACACCATATATTTT.

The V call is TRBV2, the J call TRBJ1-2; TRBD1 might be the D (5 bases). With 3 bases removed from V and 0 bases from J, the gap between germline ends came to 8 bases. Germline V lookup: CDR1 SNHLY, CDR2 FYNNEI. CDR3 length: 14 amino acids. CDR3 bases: TGTGCCAGCAGTGACAGGGTTGCTAACTATGGCTACACCTTC. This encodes CASSDRVANYGYTF.

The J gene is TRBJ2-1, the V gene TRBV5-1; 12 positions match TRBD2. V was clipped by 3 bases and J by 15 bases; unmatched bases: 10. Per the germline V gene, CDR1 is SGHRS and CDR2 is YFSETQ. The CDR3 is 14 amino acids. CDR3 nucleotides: TGCGCCAGCAGCTCCAAATCTAGCGGGAGGGCCCGGTTCTTC. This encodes CASSSKSSGRARFF.

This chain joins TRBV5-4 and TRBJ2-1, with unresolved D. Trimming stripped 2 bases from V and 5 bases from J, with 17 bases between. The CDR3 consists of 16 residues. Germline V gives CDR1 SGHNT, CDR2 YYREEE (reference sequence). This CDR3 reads CASSFGFRTTNNEQFF. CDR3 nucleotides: TGTGCCAGCAGCTTCGGGTTTCGAACCACAAACAATGAGCAGTTCTTC.

The CDR3 DNA reads as TGCGCCAGCAGCCAAGAGGACTTGGCAGGAACCTACGAGCAGTACTTC. It specifies CASSQEDLAGTYEQYF. The rearrangement uses TRBV4-3 and TRBJ2-7; the D gene is possibly TRBD2 (5 bases). CDR1 LGHNA and CDR2 YSLEER come from the germline V gene. This CDR3 has 16 amino acids. Deletions cut 0 bases from V and 2 bases from J, with 14 bases between.

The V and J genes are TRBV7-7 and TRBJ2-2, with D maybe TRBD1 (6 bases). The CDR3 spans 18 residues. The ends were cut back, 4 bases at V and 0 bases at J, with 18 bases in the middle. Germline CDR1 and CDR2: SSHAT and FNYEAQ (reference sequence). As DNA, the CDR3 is TGTGCCAGCAGCTCTTATGGAAAACAGGGCTCGAACACCGGGGAGCTGTTTTTT. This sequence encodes CASSSYGKQGSNTGELFF.

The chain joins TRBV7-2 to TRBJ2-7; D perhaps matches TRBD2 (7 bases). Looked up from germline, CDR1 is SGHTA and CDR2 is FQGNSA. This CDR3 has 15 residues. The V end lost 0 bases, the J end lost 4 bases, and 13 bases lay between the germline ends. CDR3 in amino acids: CASSLAAGAAYEQYF. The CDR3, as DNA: TGTGCCAGCAGCTTAGCGGCGGGGGCCGCTTACGAGCAGTACTTC.

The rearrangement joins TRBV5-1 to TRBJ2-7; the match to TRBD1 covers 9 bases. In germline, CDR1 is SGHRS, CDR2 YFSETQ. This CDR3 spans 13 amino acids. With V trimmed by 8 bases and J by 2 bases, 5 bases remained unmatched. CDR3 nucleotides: TGCGCCAGTTCCGACAGGGGGGCCTACGAGCAGTACTTC. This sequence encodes CASSDRGAYEQYF.